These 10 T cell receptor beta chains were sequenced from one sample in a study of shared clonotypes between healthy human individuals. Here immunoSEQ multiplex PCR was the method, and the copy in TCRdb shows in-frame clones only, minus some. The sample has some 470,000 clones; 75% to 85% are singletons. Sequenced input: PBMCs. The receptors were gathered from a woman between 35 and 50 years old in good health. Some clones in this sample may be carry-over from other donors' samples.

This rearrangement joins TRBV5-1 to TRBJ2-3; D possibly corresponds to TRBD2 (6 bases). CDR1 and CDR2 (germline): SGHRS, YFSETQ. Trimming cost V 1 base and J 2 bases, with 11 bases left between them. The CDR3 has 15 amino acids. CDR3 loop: CASSLTGLTTDTQYF. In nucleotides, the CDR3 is TGCGCCAGCAGCTTGACGGGACTCACCACAGATACGCAGTATTTT.

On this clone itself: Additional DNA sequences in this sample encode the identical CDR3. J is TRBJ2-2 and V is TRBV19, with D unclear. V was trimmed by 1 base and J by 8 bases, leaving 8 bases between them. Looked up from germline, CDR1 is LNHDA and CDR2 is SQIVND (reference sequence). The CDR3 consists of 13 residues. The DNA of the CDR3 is TGTGCCAGTAGTATAGGTTTGACTGGGGAGCTGTTTTTT. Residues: CASSIGLTGELFF.

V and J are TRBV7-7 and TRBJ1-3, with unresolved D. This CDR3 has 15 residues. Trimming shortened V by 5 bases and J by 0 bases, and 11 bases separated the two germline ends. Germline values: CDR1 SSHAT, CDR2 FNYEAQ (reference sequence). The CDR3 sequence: CASSGPTYSGNTIYF. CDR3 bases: TGTGCCAGCAGCGGACCCACATACTCTGGAAACACCATATATTTT.

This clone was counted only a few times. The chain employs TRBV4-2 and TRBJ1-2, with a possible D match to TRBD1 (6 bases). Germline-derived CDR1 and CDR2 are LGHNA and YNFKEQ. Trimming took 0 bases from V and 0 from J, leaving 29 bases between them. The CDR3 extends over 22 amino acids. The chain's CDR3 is CASSQDRGQGRGGILTNYGYTF. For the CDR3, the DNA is TGTGCCAGCAGCCAAGATCGAGGGCAGGGGAGAGGGGGAATCCTAACTAACTATGGCTACACCTTC.

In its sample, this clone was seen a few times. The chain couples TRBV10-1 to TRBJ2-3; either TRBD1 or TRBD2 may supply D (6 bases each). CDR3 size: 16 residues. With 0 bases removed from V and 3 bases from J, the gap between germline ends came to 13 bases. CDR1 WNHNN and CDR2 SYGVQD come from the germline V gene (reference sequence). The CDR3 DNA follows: TGCGCCAGCAGTGAGTCCTGCGGAGGGGGAACAGATACGCAGTATTTT. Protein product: CASSESCGGGTDTQYF.

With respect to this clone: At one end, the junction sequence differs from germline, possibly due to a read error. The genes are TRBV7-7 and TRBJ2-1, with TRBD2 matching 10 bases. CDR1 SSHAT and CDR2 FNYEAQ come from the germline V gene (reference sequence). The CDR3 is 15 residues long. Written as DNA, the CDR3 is TGTGCTAGCAGCGCCGGGACTAGCGACTACAATGAGCAGTTCTTC. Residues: CASSAGTSDYNEQFF. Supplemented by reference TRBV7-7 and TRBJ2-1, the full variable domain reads GAGVSQSPRYKVTKRGQDVTLRCDPISSHATLYWYQQALGQGPEFLTYFNYEAQPDKSGLPSDRFSAERPEGSISTLTIQRTEQRDSAMYRCASSAGTSDYNEQFFGPGTRLTVL.

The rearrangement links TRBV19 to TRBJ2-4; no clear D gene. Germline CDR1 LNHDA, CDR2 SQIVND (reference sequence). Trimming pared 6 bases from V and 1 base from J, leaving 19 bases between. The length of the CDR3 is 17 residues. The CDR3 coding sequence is TGTGCCAGTAGCCGAGTTCTGGTGGGTACGGCCAAAAACATTCAGTACTTC. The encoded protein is CASSRVLVGTAKNIQYF.

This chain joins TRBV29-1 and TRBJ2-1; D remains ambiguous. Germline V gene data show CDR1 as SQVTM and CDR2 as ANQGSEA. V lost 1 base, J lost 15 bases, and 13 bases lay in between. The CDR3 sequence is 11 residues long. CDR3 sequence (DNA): TGCAGCGTTGAAGGTAGTAGCCGTGGGTTCTTC. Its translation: CSVEGSSRGFF.

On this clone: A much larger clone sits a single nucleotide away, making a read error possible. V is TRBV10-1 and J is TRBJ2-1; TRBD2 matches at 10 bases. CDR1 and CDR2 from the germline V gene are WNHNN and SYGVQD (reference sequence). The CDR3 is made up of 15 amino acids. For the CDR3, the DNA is TGCGCCAGAAGTGAGCGCCTAGCGGGAGCAACTGAGCAGTTCTTC. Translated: CARSERLAGATEQFF.

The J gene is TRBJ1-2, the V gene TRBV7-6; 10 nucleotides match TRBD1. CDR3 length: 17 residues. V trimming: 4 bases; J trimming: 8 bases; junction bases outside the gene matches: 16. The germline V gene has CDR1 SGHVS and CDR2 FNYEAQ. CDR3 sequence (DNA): TGTGCCAGCAGCTCCAGCCTTCCGGGACAGGGGACGGTAGGCTACACCTTC. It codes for CASSSSLPGQGTVGYTF.